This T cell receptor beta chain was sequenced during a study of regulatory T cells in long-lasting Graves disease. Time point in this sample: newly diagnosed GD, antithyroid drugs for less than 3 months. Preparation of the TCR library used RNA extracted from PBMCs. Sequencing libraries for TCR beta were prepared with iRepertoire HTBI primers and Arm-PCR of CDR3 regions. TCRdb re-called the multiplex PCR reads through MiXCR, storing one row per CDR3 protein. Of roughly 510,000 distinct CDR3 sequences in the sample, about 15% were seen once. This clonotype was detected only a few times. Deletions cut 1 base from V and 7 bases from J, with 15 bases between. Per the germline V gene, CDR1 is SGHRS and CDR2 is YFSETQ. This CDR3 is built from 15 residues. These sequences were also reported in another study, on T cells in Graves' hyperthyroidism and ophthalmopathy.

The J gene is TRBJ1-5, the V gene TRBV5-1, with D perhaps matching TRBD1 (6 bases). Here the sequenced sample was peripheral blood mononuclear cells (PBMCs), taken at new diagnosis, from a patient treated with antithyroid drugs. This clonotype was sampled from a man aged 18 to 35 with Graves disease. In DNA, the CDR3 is TGCGCCAGCAGCTTGACCCAGGGGACGTCGCAGCCCCAGCATTTT. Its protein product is CASSLTQGTSQPQHF.